Included here is one T cell receptor beta chain sequence, with context. Sequencing was performed with immunoSEQ multiplex PCR; in TCRdb, only in-frame clones are kept and a portion is missing. Among 200,000 to 250,000 clones listed, about 84% were seen once. The data stem from a study of blood T cell repertoires in COVID-19. At the level of the study: PBMCs, B-cell-depleted T cells, or T cells provided the cDNA or gDNA that made up the material.

V lost 6 bases to trimming and J lost 0 bases, with 12 bases between them. The CDR3 is 14 amino acids. Germline lookup yields CDR1 LNHDA and CDR2 SQIVND (reference sequence). The clonotype originates from a woman aged 45-59 years who had recovered from COVID-19. The gene calls are TRBV19 and TRBJ2-7; D gene uncertain. What was sequenced was PBMCs or T cells enriched from blood (not recorded which). The CDR3 DNA follows: TGTGCCAGTAGCTCGGCGGATAGCTCCTACGAGCAGTACTTC. Its protein is CASSSADSSYEQYF.